This T cell receptor (beta chain) emerged from a study of blood T cell repertoires in COVID-19. V lost 1 base to trimming and J lost 2 bases, with 12 bases between them. CDR1 is SEHNR, CDR2 FQNEAQ, per germline (reference sequence). The CDR3 sequence is 15 residues long. Sequencing was performed with immunoSEQ multiplex PCR; in TCRdb, only in-frame clones are kept and a portion is missing. Seen here are approximately 41,000 clones, around 81% observed once, and the top ten hold roughly 47%. The chain links TRBV7-9 to TRBJ2-7; tentative D call: TRBD1 (5 bases). The origin of this receptor is a woman of 80 years or more with acute or convalescent COVID-19. Sample: peripheral blood. CDR3 loop: CASSLEQVGAYEQYF. The CDR3 nucleotides read TGTGCCAGCAGCTTAGAACAGGTCGGCGCCTACGAGCAGTACTTC.